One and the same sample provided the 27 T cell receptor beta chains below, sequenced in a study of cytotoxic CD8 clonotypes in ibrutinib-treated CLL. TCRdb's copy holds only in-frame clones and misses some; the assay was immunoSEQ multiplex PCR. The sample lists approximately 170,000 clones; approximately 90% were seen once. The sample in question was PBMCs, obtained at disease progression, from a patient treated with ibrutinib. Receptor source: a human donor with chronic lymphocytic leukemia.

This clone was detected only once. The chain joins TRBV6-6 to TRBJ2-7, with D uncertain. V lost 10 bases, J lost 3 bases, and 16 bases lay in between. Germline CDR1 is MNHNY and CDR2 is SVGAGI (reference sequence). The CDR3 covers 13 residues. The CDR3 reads CATIAPDLYEQYF. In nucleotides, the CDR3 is TGTGCCACCATAGCCCCCGACCTCTACGAGCAGTACTTC.

As DNA, the CDR3 is TGCGCCAGCAGCCAAGATCATACGGTGGGCTATGGCTACACCTTC. This translates into CASSQDHTVGYGYTF. V usage is TRBV4-3 and J usage is TRBJ1-2; no clear D. Trimming removed 0 bases at V and 4 bases at J, with 12 bases between. CDR1 and CDR2 from the germline V gene are LGHNA and YSLEER. The CDR3 sequence is 15 residues long.

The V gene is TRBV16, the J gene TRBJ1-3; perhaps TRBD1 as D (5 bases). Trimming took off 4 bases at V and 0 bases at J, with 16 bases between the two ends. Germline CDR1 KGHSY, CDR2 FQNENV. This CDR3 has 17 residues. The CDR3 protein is CASSPRQRSSSGNTIYF. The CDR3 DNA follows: TGTGCCAGCAGCCCTCGACAGCGATCCAGCTCTGGAAACACCATATATTTT.

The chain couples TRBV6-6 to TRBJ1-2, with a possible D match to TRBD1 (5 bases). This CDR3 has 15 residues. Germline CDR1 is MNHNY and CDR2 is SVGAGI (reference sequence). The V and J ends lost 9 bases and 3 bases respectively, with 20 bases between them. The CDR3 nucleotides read TGTGCCAGTCATACCGGGACTTCAACGTACTATGGCTACACCTTC. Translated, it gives CASHTGTSTYYGYTF.

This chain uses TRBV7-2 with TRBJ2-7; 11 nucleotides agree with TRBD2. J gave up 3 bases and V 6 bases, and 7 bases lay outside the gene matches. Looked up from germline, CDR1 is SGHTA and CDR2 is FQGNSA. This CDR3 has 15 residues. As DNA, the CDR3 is TGTGCCAGCAGAACGACTAGCGGGACGGGCTACGAGCAGTACTTC. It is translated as CASRTTSGTGYEQYF.

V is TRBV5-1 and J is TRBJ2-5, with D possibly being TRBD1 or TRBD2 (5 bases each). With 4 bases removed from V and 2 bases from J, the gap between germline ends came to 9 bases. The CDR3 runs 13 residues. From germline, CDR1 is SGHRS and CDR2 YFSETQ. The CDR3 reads CASSRDGQETQYF. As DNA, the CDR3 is TGCGCCAGCAGCCGGGACGGACAAGAGACCCAGTACTTC. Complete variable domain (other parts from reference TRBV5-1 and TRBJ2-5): KAGVTQTPRYLIKTRGQQVTLSCSPISGHRSVSWYQQTPGQGLQFLFEYFSETQRNKGNFPGRFSGRQFSNSRSEMNVSTLELGDSALYLCASSRDGQETQYFGPGTRLLVL.

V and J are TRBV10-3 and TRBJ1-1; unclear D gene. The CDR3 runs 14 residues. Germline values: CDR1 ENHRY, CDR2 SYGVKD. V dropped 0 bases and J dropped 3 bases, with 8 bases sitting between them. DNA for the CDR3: TGTGCCATCAGTGAGTCTCGGCCAGACACTGAAGCTTTCTTT. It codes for CAISESRPDTEAFF.

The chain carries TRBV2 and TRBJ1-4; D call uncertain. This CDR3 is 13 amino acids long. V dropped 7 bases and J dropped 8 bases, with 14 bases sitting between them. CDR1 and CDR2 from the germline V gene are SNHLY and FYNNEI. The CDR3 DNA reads TGTGCCAGCATAGGGTGGGTTGAGGAAAAACTGTTTTTT. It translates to CASIGWVEEKLFF.

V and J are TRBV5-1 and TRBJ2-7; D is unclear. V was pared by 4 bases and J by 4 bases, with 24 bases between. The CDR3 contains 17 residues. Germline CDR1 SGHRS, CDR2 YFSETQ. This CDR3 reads CASSVSLQVEISYEQYF. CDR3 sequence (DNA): TGCGCCAGCAGCGTCAGCCTGCAGGTGGAGATCTCATACGAGCAGTACTTC.

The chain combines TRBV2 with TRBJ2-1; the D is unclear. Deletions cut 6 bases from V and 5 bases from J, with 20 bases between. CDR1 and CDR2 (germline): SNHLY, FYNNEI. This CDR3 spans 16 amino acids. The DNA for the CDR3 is TGTGCCAGCAGGAGACGGTCGCAGTCCCCGGACAATGAGCAGTTCTTC. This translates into CASRRRSQSPDNEQFF.

This chain's CDR3 is CASKSSGSWYEQYF. The CDR3 nucleotides read TGTGCCTCCAAATCTAGCGGGAGTTGGTACGAGCAGTACTTC. The chain employs TRBV6-6 and TRBJ2-7; 10 bases are a match to TRBD2. V lost 11 bases, J lost 4 bases, and 11 bases stayed unmatched. CDR3 length equals 14 residues. Germline CDR1 MNHNY, CDR2 SVGAGI (reference sequence).

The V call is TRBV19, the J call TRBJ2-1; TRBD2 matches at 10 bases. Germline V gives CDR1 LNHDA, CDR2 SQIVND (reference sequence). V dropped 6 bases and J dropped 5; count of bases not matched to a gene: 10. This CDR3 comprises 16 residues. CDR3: CASRDSSGRSNNEQFF. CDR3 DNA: TGTGCCAGTAGGGACTCTAGCGGGAGATCCAACAATGAGCAGTTCTTC.

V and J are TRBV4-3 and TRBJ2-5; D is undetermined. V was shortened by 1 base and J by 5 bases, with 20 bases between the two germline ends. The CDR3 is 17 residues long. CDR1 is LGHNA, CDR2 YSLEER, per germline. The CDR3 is CASSQVGSSGPWETQYF. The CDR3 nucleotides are TGCGCCAGCAGCCAAGTGGGGTCGTCTGGCCCGTGGGAGACCCAGTACTTC.

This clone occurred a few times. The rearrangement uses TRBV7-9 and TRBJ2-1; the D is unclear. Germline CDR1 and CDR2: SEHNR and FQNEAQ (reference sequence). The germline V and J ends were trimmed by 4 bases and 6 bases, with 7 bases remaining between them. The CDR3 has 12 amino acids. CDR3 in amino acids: CASSSEVNEQFF. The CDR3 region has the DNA TGTGCCAGCAGCTCAGAGGTCAATGAGCAGTTCTTC.

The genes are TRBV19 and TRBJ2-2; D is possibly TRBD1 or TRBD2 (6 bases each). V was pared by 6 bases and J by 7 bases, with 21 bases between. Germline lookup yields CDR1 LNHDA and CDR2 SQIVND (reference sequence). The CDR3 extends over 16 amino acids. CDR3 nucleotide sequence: TGTGCCAGTAGCCTAGGGGGGTCCGGCGTATTCGGGGAGCTGTTTTTT. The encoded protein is CASSLGGSGVFGELFF. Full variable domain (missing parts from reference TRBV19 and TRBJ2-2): DGGITQSPKYLFRKEGQNVTLSCEQNLNHDAMYWYRQDPGQGLRLIYYSQIVNDFQKGDIAEGYSVSREKKESFPLTVTSAQKNPTAFYLCASSLGGSGVFGELFFGEGSRLTVL.

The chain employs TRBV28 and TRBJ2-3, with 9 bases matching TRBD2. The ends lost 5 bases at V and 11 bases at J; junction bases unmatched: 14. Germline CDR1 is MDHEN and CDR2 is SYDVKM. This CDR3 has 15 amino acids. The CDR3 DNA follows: TGTGCCAGCAGTGGAGCGGGAGGCCGACTGAGTAAGCAGTATTTT. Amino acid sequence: CASSGAGGRLSKQYF.

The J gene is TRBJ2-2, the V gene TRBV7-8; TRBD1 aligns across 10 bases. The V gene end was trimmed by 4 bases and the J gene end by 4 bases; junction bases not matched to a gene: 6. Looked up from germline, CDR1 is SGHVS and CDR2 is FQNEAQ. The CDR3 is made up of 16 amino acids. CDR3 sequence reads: CASSSRQGAGTGELFF. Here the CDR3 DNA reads TGTGCCAGCAGCTCGCGACAGGGGGCGGGCACCGGGGAGCTGTTTTTT.

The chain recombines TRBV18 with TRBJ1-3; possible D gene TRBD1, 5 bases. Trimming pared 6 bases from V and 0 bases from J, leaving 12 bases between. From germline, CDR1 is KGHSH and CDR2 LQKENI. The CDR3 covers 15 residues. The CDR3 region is CASSKGFDSGNTIYF. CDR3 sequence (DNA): TGTGCCAGCTCGAAGGGGTTTGACTCTGGAAACACCATATATTTT. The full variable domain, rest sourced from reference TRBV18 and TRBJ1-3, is NAGVMQNPRHLVRRRGQEARLRCSPMKGHSHVYWYRQLPEEGLKFMVYLQKENIIDESGMPKERFSAEFPKEGPSILRIQQVVRGDSAAYFCASSKGFDSGNTIYFGEGSWLTVV.

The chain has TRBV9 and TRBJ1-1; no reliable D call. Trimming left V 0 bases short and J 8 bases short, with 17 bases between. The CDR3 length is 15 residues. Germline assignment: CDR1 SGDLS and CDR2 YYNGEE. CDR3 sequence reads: CASSVGGAGSREAFF. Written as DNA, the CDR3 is TGTGCCAGCAGCGTAGGAGGCGCAGGCAGCAGGGAAGCTTTCTTT.

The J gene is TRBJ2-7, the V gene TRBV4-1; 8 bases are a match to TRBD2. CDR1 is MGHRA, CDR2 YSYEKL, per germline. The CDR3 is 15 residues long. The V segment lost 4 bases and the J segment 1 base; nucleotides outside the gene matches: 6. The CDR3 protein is CASSPPGGLSYEQYF. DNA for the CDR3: TGCGCCAGCAGCCCCCCGGGGGGGTTATCCTACGAGCAGTACTTC.

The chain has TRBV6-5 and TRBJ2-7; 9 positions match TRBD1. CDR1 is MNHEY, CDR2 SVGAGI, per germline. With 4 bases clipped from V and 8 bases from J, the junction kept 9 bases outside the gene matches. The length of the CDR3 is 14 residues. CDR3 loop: CASSFPGQGGKQYF. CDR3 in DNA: TGTGCCAGCAGTTTCCCGGGACAGGGAGGAAAGCAGTACTTC.

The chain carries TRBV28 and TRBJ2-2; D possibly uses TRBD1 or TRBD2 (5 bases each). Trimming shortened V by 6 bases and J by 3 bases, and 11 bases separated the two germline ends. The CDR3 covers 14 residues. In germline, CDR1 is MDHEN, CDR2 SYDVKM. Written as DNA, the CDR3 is TGTGCCAGCAGACCCCGAGGGGACACCGGGGAGCTGTTTTTT. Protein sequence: CASRPRGDTGELFF. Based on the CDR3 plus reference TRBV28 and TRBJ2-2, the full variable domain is DVKVTQSSRYLVKRTGEKVFLECVQDMDHENMFWYRQDPGLGLRLIYFSYDVKMKEKGDIPEGYSVSREKKERFSLILESASTNQTSMYLCASRPRGDTGELFFGEGSRLTVL.

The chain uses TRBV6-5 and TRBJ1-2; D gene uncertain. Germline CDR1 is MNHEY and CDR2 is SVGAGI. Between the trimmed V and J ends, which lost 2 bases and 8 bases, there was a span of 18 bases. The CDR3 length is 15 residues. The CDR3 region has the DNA TGTGCCAGCAGTTACGCTGGCCCCGTAATGGACGGCTACACCTTC. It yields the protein CASSYAGPVMDGYTF.

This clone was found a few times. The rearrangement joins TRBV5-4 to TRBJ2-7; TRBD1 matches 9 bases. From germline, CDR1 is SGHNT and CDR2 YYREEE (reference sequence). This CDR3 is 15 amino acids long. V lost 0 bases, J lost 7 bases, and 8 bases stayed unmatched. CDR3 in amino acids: CASSLAGQGSWEQYF. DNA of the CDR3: TGTGCCAGCAGCTTGGCGGGACAGGGTTCTTGGGAGCAGTACTTC.

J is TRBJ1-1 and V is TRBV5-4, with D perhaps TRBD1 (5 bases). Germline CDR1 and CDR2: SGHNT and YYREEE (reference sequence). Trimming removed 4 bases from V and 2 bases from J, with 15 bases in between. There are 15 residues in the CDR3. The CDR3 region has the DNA TGTGCCAGCAGCCAAGATGGGGGAGCCAACACTGAAGCTTTCTTT. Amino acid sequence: CASSQDGGANTEAFF.

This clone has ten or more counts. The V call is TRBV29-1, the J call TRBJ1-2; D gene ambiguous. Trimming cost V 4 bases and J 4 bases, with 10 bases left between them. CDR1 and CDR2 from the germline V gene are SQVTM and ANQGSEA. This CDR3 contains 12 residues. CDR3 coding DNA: TGCAGCGTTGCCGGGAAAGGCTATGGCTACACCTTC. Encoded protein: CSVAGKGYGYTF. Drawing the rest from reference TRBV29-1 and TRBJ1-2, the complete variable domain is SAVISQKPSRDICQRGTSLTIQCQVDSQVTMMFWYRQQPGQSLTLIATANQGSEATYESGFVIDKFPISRPNLTFSTLTVSNMSPEDSSIYLCSVAGKGYGYTFGSGTRLTVV.

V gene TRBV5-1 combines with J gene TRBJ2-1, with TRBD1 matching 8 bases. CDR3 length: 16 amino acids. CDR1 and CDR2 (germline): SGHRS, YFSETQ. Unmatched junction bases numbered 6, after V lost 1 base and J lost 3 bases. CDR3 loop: CASSLIIQGVYNEQFF. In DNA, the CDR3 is TGCGCCAGCAGCTTGATAATACAGGGGGTCTACAATGAGCAGTTCTTC.